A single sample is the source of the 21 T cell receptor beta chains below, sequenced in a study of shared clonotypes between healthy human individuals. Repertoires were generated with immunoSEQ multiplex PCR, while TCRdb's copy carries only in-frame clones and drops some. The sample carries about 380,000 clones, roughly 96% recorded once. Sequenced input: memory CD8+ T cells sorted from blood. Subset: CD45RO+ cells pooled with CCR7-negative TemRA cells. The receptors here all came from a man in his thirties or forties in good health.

This CDR3 is CASSPLAGDTQYF. The CDR3 nucleotides read TGTGCCAGCTCACCACTAGCGGGAGATACGCAGTATTTT. V gene TRBV18 combines with J gene TRBJ2-3; TRBD2 aligns across 7 bases. CDR1 KGHSH and CDR2 LQKENI come from the germline V gene. This CDR3 is 13 amino acids long. V lost 1 base, J lost 5 bases, and 0 bases stayed unmatched.

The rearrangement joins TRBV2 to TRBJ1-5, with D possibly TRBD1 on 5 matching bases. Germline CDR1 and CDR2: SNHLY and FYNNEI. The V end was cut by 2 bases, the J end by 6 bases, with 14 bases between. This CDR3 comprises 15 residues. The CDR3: CASSEFWGESQPQHF. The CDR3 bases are TGTGCCAGCAGTGAATTCTGGGGGGAGAGTCAGCCCCAGCATTTT. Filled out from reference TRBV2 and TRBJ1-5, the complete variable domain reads EPEVTQTPSHQVTQMGQEVILRCVPISNHLYFYWYRQILGQKVEFLVSFYNNEISEKSEIFDDQFSVERPDGSNFTLKIRSTKLEDSAMYFCASSEFWGESQPQHFGDGTRLSIL.

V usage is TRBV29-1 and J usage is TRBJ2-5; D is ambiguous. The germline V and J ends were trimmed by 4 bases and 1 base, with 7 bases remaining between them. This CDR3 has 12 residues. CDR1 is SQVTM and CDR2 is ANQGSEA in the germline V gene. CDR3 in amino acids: CSVVLGQETQYF. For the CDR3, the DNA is TGCAGCGTTGTTTTAGGCCAAGAGACCCAGTACTTC. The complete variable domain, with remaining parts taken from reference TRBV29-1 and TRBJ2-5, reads SAVISQKPSRDICQRGTSLTIQCQVDSQVTMMFWYRQQPGQSLTLIATANQGSEATYESGFVIDKFPISRPNLTFSTLTVSNMSPEDSSIYLCSVVLGQETQYFGPGTRLLVL.

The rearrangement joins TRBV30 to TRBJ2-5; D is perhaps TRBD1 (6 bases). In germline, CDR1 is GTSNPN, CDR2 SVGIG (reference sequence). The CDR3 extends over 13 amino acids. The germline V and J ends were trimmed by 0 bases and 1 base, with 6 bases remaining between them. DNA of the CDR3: TGTGCCTGGAGTGTAGGGGGCCAAGAGACCCAGTACTTC. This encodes CAWSVGGQETQYF.

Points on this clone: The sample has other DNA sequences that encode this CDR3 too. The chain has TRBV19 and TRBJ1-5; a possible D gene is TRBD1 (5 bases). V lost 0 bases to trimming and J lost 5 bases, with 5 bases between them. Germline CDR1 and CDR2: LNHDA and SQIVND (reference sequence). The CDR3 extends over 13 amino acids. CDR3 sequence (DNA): TGTGCCAGTAGTATAGAGGGGGATCAGCCCCAGCATTTT. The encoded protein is CASSIEGDQPQHF.

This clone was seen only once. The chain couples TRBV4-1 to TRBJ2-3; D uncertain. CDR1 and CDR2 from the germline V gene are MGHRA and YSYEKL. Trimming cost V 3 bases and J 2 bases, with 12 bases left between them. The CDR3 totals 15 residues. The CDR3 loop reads CASSHGVTNTDTQYF. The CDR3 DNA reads TGCGCCAGCAGCCACGGAGTTACTAACACAGATACGCAGTATTTT.

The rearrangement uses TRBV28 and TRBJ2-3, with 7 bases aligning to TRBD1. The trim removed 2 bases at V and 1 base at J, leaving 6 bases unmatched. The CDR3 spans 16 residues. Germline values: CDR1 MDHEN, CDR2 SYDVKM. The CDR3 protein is CASSLGQGVGTDTQYF. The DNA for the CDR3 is TGTGCCAGCAGTTTAGGGCAGGGGGTAGGCACAGATACGCAGTATTTT.

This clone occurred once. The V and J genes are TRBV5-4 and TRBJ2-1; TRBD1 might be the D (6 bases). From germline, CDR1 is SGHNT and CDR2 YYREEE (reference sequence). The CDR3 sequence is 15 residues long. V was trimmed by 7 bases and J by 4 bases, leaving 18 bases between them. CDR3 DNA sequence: TGTGCCAGCTCTAGAGGACAGCCTTCTTACAATGAGCAGTTCTTC. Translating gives CASSRGQPSYNEQFF.

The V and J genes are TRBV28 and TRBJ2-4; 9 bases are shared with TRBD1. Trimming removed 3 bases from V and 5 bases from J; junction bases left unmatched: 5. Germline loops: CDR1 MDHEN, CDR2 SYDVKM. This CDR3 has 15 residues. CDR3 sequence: CASSFGQGLENIQYF. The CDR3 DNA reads TGTGCCAGCAGTTTCGGACAGGGGCTTGAAAACATTCAGTACTTC.

CDR3: CASSGDWSSYEQYF. The CDR3, as DNA: TGTGCCAGTAGTGGAGACTGGAGCTCCTACGAGCAGTACTTC. V and J are TRBV19 and TRBJ2-7, with no clear D. CDR1 and CDR2 (germline): LNHDA, SQIVND (reference sequence). The CDR3 loop spans 14 amino acids. V was pared by 5 bases and J by 0 bases, with 11 bases between.

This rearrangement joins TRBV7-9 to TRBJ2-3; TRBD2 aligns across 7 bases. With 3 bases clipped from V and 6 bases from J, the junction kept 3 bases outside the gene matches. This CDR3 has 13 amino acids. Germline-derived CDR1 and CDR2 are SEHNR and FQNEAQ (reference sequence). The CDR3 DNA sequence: TGTGCCAGCAGCTTCCCGCGGGGGGATACGCAGTATTTT. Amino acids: CASSFPRGDTQYF.

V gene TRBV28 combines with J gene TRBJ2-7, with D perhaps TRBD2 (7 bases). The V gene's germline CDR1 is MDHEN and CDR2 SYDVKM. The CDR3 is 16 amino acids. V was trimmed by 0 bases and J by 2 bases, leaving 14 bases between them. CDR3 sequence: CASSLWNREGTYEQYF. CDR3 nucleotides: TGTGCCAGCAGTTTATGGAACAGGGAGGGGACCTACGAGCAGTACTTC.

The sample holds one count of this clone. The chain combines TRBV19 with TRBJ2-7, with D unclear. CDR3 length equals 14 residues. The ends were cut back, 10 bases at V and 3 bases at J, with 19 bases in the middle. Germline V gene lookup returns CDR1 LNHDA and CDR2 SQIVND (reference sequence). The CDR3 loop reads CAIPWVAGVYEQYF. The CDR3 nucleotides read TGTGCCATTCCATGGGTAGCAGGAGTCTACGAGCAGTACTTC. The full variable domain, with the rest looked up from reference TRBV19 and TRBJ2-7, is DGGITQSPKYLFRKEGQNVTLSCEQNLNHDAMYWYRQDPGQGLRLIYYSQIVNDFQKGDIAEGYSVSREKKESFPLTVTSAQKNPTAFYLCAIPWVAGVYEQYFGPGTRLTVT.

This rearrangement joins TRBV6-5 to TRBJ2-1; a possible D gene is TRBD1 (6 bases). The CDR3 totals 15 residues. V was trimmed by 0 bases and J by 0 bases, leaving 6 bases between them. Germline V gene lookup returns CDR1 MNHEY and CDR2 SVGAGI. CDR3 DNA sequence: TGTGCCAGCAGTTACTCGGGACACTCCTACAATGAGCAGTTCTTC. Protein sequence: CASSYSGHSYNEQFF.

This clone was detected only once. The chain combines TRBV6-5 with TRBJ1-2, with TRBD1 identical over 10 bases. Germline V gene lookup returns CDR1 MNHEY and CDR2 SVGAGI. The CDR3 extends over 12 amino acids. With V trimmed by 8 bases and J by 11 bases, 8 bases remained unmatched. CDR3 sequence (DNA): TGTGCCAGCTTAGACAGGGGGCTACGGTACACCTTC. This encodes CASLDRGLRYTF.

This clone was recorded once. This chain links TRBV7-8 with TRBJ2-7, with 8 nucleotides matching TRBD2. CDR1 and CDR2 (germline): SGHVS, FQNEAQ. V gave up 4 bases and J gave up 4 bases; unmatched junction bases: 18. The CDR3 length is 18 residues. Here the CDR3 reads CASSSSGGRTEGPYEQYF. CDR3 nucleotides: TGTGCCAGCAGCTCCTCGGGGGGGCGGACCGAGGGGCCTTACGAGCAGTACTTC.

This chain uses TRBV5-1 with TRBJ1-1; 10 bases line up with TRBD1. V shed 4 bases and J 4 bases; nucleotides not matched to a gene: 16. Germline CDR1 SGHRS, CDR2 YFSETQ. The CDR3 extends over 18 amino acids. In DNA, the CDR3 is TGCGCCAGCAGCAGGGTAGGGTGGGCGGACAGGGGGACCACTGAAGCTTTCTTT. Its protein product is CASSRVGWADRGTTEAFF. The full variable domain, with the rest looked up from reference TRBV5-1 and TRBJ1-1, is KAGVTQTPRYLIKTRGQQVTLSCSPISGHRSVSWYQQTPGQGLQFLFEYFSETQRNKGNFPGRFSGRQFSNSRSEMNVSTLELGDSALYLCASSRVGWADRGTTEAFFGQGTRLTVV.

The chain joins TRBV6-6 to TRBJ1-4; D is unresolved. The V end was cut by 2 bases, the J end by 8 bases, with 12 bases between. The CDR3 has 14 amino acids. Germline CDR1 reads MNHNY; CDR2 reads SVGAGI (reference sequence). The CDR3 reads CASSYGGLFEKLFF. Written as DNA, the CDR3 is TGTGCCAGCAGTTACGGCGGATTGTTCGAAAAACTGTTTTTT.

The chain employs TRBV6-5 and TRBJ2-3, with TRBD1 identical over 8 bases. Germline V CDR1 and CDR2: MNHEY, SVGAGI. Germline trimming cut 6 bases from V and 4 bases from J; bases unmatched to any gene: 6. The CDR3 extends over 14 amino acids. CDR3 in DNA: TGTGCCAGCAGATCCATGGACAGGGCAGATACGCAGTATTTT. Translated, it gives CASRSMDRADTQYF.

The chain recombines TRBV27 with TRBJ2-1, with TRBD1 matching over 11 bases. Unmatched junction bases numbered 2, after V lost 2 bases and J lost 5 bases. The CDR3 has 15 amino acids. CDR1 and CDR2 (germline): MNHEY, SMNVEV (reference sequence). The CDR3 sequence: CASSLGTGGNNEQFF. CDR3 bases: TGTGCCAGCAGTTTAGGGACAGGGGGGAACAATGAGCAGTTCTTC.

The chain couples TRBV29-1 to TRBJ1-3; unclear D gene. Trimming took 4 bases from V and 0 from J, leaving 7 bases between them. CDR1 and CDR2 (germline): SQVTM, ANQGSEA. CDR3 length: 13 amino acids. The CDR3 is CSVAAVSGNTIYF. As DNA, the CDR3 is TGCAGCGTTGCGGCCGTCTCTGGAAACACCATATATTTT.